Below are 9 T cell receptor beta chains sequenced from a single sample in a study of patients and donors after allogeneic stem cell transplantation. One entry per CDR3 protein, called by TCRdb with MiXCR from the RT-PCR reads. The sample has about a million distinct CDR3 sequences; more than 15% are singletons. The sample consisted of blood, either unsorted or a sorted T cell fraction (not recorded which). The receptors shown here come from a human donor who was either an allogeneic HSCT recipient or a stem cell or donor lymphocyte infusion donor (not recorded which). It is not recorded whose cells these are; they may come from a transplant donor.

In its sample, this clonotype was seen a few times. This chain links TRBV6-1 with TRBJ1-5; tentatively, D is TRBD1 (6 bases). Germline V gene lookup returns CDR1 MNHNS and CDR2 SASEGT. V was pared by 6 bases and J by 7 bases, with 16 bases between. This CDR3 has 14 amino acids. The CDR3 loop reads CASRRRGSGQPQHF. CDR3 nucleotide sequence: TGTGCCAGCAGGCGAAGGGGGTCTGGGCAGCCCCAGCATTTT.

This clonotype was counted only a few times. The chain joins TRBV7-3 to TRBJ2-2, with no clear D. V was shortened by 5 bases and J by 6 bases, with 19 bases between the two germline ends. There are 16 residues in the CDR3. CDR1 is SGHTA, CDR2 FQGTGA, per germline. The CDR3 nucleotides read TGTGCCAGCAGCCAAAGGTCTAGTACTTACTCCGGGGAGCTGTTTTTT. Translation gives CASSQRSSTYSGELFF.

The gene calls are TRBV4-3 and TRBJ2-5; 8 nucleotides match TRBD2. The CDR3 is 15 residues long. Germline-derived CDR1 and CDR2 are LGHNA and YSLEER. V lost 3 bases, J lost 5 bases, and 8 bases stayed unmatched. CDR3: CASSHRGGLGETQYF. CDR3 DNA: TGCGCCAGCAGCCACCGGGGGGGCCTAGGGGAGACCCAGTACTTC.

At least ten counts were recorded for this clonotype. This chain uses TRBV12-3 or TRBV12-4 with TRBJ2-2, with 8 bases lining up with TRBD1. The CDR3 contains 15 residues. The V and J ends lost 6 bases and 4 bases, in that order; junction bases with no gene match: 7. The CDR3 region is CASRITGGSTGELFF. The DNA of the CDR3 is TGTGCCAGCAGAATAACAGGGGGGAGCACCGGGGAGCTGTTTTTT.

This clonotype was counted between two and nine times. The rearrangement joins TRBV5-1 to TRBJ2-7, with D uncertain. Trimming stripped 0 bases from V and 3 bases from J, with 10 bases between. The CDR3 spans 14 residues. CDR1 is SGHRS and CDR2 is YFSETQ in the germline V gene. The chain's CDR3 is CASSLGGSFYEQYF. In nucleotides, the CDR3 is TGCGCCAGCAGCTTGGGCGGCAGTTTCTACGAGCAGTACTTC.

The chain couples TRBV7-9 to TRBJ2-1, with 10 bases aligning to TRBD2. Germline CDR1 reads SEHNR; CDR2 reads FQNEAQ (reference sequence). The junction had 14 bases not matched to a gene; V was cut back by 5 bases and J by 7 bases. This CDR3 has 17 residues. The CDR3 region has the DNA TGTGCCAGCAGCCCCCAAGCACCGAGCGGGAGGGTGAATGAGCAGTTCTTC. This translates into CASSPQAPSGRVNEQFF.

The gene calls are TRBV7-6 and TRBJ2-7; the match to TRBD1 covers 7 bases. Germline V gene data show CDR1 as SGHVS and CDR2 as FNYEAQ. The CDR3 is 14 residues long. The V and J ends lost 1 base and 2 bases, in that order; junction bases with no gene match: 2. CDR3 residues: CASSLGDSTYEQYF. The CDR3, as DNA: TGTGCCAGCAGCTTAGGGGACAGCACCTACGAGCAGTACTTC.

This clonotype was recorded a few times. This sequence joins TRBV6-5 and TRBJ2-7; 11 nucleotides match TRBD2. Germline V gene sequence: CDR1 MNHEY, CDR2 SVGAGI. After removal of 4 bases from V and 7 bases from J, the junction contained 15 bases not matched to a gene. This CDR3 region has 17 residues. The CDR3 nucleotides read TGTGCCAGCAGTTCGAACAGACTAGCGGGAACGACGGGAGAGCAGTACTTC. It specifies CASSSNRLAGTTGEQYF.

The sample holds many counts of this clonotype. The V gene is TRBV20-1, the J gene TRBJ1-2, with D hard to call. The CDR3 covers 12 residues. Germline V gives CDR1 DFQATT, CDR2 SNEGSKA (reference sequence). V dropped 0 bases and J dropped 5 bases, with 7 bases sitting between them. Here the CDR3 reads CSARDRGYGYTF. The CDR3 bases are TGCAGTGCTAGAGATCGCGGGTATGGCTACACCTTC.